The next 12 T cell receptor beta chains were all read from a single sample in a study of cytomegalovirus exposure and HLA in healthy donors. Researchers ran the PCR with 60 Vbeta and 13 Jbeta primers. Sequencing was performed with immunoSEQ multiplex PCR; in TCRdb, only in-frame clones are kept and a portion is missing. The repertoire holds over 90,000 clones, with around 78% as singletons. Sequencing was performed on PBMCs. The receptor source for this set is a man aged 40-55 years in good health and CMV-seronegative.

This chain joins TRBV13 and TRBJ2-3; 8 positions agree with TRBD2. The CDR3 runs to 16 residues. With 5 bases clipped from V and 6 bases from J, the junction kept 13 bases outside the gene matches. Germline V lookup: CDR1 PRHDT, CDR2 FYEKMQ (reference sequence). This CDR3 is CASSPTMGLVGDTQYF. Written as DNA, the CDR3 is TGTGCCAGCAGCCCCACAATGGGACTAGTTGGGGATACGCAGTATTTT.

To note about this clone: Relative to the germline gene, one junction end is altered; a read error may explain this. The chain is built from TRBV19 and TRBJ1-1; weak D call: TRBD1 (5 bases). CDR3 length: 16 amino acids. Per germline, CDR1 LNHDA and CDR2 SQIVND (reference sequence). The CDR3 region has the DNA TGTGCCACTAGTTCAGGGTTCCGGGCTACAAACACTGAAGCTTTCTTT. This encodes CATSSGFRATNTEAFF.

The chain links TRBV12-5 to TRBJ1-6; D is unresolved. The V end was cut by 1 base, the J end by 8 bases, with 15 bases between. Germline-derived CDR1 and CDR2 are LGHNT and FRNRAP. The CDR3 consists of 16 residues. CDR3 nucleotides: TGTGCTAGTGGTTTGGACCGCGGCCCACGAGATTCACCCCTCCACTTT. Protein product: CASGLDRGPRDSPLHF.

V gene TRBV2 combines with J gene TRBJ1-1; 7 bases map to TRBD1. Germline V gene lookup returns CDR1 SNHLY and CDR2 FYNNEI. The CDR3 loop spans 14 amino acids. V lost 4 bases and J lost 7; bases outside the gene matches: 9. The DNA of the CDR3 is TGTGCCAGCAGTGTTAGACAGGGAGCCAATGAAGCTTTCTTT. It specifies CASSVRQGANEAFF.

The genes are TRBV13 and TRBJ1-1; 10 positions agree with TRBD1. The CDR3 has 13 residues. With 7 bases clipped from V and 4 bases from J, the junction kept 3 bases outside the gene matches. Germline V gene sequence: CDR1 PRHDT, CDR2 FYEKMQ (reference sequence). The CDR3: CASTDRGLTEAFF. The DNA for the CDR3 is TGTGCCAGCACCGACAGGGGGCTCACTGAAGCTTTCTTT.

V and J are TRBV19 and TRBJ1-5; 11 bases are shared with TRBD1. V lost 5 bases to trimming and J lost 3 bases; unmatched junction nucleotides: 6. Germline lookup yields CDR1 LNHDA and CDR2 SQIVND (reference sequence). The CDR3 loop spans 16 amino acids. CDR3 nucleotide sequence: TGTGCCAGTAGTGGGGGGGACAGGGGGTCCAATCAGCCCCAGCATTTT. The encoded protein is CASSGGDRGSNQPQHF.

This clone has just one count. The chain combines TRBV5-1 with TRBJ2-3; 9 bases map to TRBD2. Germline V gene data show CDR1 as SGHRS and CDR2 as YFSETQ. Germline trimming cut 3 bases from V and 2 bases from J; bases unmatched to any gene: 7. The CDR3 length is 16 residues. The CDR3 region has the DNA TGCGCCAGCAGCTGGATGAGCGGGGGGACCACAGATACGCAGTATTTT. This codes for CASSWMSGGTTDTQYF.

The CDR3: CASSNLQETQYF. CDR3 in DNA: TGTGCCAGCAGCAACCTACAAGAGACCCAGTACTTC. V and J are TRBV5-6 and TRBJ2-5; D unclear. Between the trimmed V and J ends, which lost 4 bases and 2 bases, there was a span of 6 bases. Germline loops: CDR1 SGHDT, CDR2 YYEEEE. The CDR3 loop spans 12 amino acids.

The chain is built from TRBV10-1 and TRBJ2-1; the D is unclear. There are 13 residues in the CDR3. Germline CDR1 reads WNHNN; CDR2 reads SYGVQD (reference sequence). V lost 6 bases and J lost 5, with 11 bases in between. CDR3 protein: CASSPGSHNEQFF. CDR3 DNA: TGCGCCAGCAGCCCCGGGTCCCACAATGAGCAGTTCTTC.

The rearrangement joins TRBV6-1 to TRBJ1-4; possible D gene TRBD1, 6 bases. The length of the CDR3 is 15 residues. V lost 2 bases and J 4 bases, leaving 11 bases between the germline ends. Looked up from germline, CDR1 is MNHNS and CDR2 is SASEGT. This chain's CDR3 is CASSEQGHYNEKLFF. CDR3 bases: TGTGCCAGCAGTGAACAGGGACATTATAATGAAAAACTGTTTTTT.

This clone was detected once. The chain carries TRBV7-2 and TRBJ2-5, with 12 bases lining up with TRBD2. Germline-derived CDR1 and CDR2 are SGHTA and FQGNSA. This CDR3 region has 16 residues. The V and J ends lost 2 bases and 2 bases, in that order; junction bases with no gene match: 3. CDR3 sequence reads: CASSLLAGGKQETQYF. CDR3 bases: TGTGCCAGCAGCTTACTAGCGGGGGGGAAACAAGAGACCCAGTACTTC.

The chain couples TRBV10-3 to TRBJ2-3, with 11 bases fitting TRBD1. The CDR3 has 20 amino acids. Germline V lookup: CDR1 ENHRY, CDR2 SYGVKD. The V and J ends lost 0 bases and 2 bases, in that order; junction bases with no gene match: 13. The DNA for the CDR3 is TGTGCCATCAGTGAGTCTTGGACAGGGGGCGGAGGGGTCCTCACAGATACGCAGTATTTT. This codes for CAISESWTGGGGVLTDTQYF.